The entry below describes one T cell receptor beta chain. The sample originates from a study of lymphopenia after photon versus proton radiotherapy. TCRdb keeps only in-frame clones here, not all; method: immunoSEQ multiplex PCR. The sample includes 150,000 to 200,000 clones, about nine tenths of them seen just once. Germline CDR1 is MNHEY and CDR2 is SMNVEV (reference sequence). Trimming took 5 bases from V and 1 from J, leaving 25 bases between them. The CDR3 length is 19 residues. This TCR derives from a man in his fifties or sixties with gastric cancer. V gene TRBV27 combines with J gene TRBJ2-3, with D unclear. The sample consisted of peripheral blood, taken from a patient treated with photon-based radiotherapy. This CDR3 reads CASSPLLKPQGQRTDTQYF. CDR3 in DNA: TGTGCCAGCAGTCCCCTGTTAAAACCCCAAGGGCAGCGCACAGATACGCAGTATTTT.